A selection of T cell receptor beta chains follows, all from one sample in a study of T cell repertoires in cytomegalovirus infection. One entry per CDR3 protein results from TCRdb running MiXCR on the reads. The sample has hundreds of thousands of distinct CDR3 sequences, roughly 31% seen once; the top ten hold roughly 12%. For these receptors, no antigen is known. Here the sequenced sample was cultured CD8+ T cells from PBMCs, taken from culture after CMV antigen stimulation. The origin of the receptors is a human donor in good health (CMV status not recorded). Some clones in this sample may be carry-over from other donors' samples. CDR3s include the opening cysteine and the closing phenylalanine or tryptophan. D genes are given only for firm matches. Where a row states a size, it is once, few, many or the class of an expanded clone; other rows omit it.

d_gene	v_gene	abundance	j_gene	CDR3aa	CDR3nt
.	TRBV24-1	few	TRBJ2-1	CATSEEGRNEQFF	TGTGCCACCAGTGAGGAAGGGAGGAATGAGCAGTTCTTC
TRBD2	TRBV6-2/TRBV6-3	few	TRBJ2-1	CASSTPTSGTDNEQFF	TGTGCCAGCAGTACTCCGACTAGCGGGACAGACAATGAGCAGTTCTTC
.	TRBV5-1	few	TRBJ2-7	CASSLEGSPGYEQYF	TGCGCCAGCAGCTTGGAGGGCAGTCCTGGCTACGAGCAGTACTTC
.	TRBV7-9	few	TRBJ1-5	CASSADSQEGQPQHF	TGTGCCAGCAGCGCGGACAGTCAGGAAGGTCAGCCCCAGCATTTT
.	TRBV9	.	TRBJ1-1	CASSVGLLGGKAEAFF	TGTGCCAGCAGCGTAGGCCTCTTGGGGGGAAAAGCTGAAGCTTTCTTT
.	TRBV6-1	.	TRBJ1-6	CASSHSVQVDYSPLHF	TGTGCCAGCAGTCACTCGGTCCAGGTGGATTATTCACCCCTCCACTTT
.	TRBV27	few	TRBJ1-1	CASSLSDSRNTEAFF	TGTGCCAGCAGTTTATCGGACAGTAGGAACACTGAAGCTTTCTTT
TRBD1	TRBV6-1	many	TRBJ2-1	CASTLEPGTGAYNEQFF	TGTGCCAGCACCCTCGAGCCCGGGACAGGGGCCTACAATGAGCAGTTCTTC
TRBD1	TRBV27	few	TRBJ1-1	CASRRDRGMNTEAFF	TGTGCCAGCCGAAGGGACAGGGGAATGAACACTGAAGCTTTCTTT
TRBD2	TRBV20-1	.	TRBJ2-5	CSARTSGGIWTQYF	TGCAGTGCTCGGACTAGCGGGGGGATATGGACCCAGTACTTC
.	TRBV7-9	few	TRBJ1-5	CASSPWGVRVSNQPQHF	TGTGCCAGCAGCCCATGGGGGGTGCGGGTTAGCAATCAGCCCCAGCATTTT
TRBD1	TRBV12-3/TRBV12-4	.	TRBJ2-2	CASSPGQGFGGELFF	TGTGCCAGCAGCCCGGGACAGGGATTTGGTGGGGAGCTGTTTTTT
TRBD2	TRBV19	.	TRBJ2-7	CASSIIIGLGGEQYF	TGTGCCAGTAGTATAATAATAGGACTAGGAGGTGAGCAGTACTTC
.	TRBV6-2/TRBV6-3	few	TRBJ2-2	CASSARGGKNTGELFF	TGTGCCAGCAGTGCCAGGGGGGGAAAGAACACCGGGGAGCTGTTTTTT
.	TRBV15	few	TRBJ2-2	CATWGLGQGNTGELFF	TGTGCCACATGGGGTCTCGGTCAGGGGAACACCGGGGAGCTGTTTTTT
.	TRBV27	.	TRBJ2-7	CASGTGTLYEQYF	TGTGCCAGCGGGACTGGGACGCTCTACGAGCAGTACTTC
.	TRBV2	.	TRBJ2-1	CASKTGKGEQFF	TGTGCCAGCAAAACAGGGAAGGGTGAGCAGTTCTTC
TRBD1	TRBV14	.	TRBJ2-5	CASSREWAGQGQETQYF	TGTGCCAGCAGCCGAGAGTGGGCTGGACAGGGCCAAGAGACCCAGTACTTC
.	TRBV12-3/TRBV12-4	many	TRBJ1-4	CASSLAPGRRREKLFF	TGTGCCAGCAGTTTAGCGCCGGGGAGACGACGTGAAAAACTGTTTTTT
.	TRBV6-8	.	TRBJ1-2	CASSPLDGDAAYGYTF	TGTGCCAGCAGTCCTCTAGATGGGGACGCGGCCTATGGCTACACCTTC
.	TRBV27	.	TRBJ1-2	CASSAYRAGPYGYTF	TGTGCCAGCAGTGCCTACAGGGCCGGGCCCTATGGCTACACCTTC
TRBD2	TRBV7-9	few	TRBJ2-3	CASSWTSGPDTQYF	TGTGCCAGCAGCTGGACTAGTGGCCCAGATACGCAGTATTTT
TRBD1	TRBV7-6	.	TRBJ2-2	CASSLYGQGDTGELFF	TGTGCCAGCAGCTTATACGGACAGGGAGACACCGGGGAGCTGTTTTTT
.	TRBV6-1	.	TRBJ1-5	CASSGRGINQPQHF	TGTGCCAGCAGTGGACGGGGGATCAATCAGCCCCAGCATTTT
.	TRBV6-6	.	TRBJ2-5	CASSYIGQRVQETQYF	TGTGCCAGCAGTTACATCGGACAGAGAGTTCAAGAGACCCAGTACTTC
.	TRBV12-3/TRBV12-4	.	TRBJ1-5	CASNPRLTAPSYQPQHF	TGTGCCAGCAATCCCCGGCTAACGGCCCCCTCGTATCAGCCCCAGCATTTT
.	TRBV12-3/TRBV12-4	.	TRBJ2-1	CASSLFARGGNEQFF	TGTGCCAGCAGCCTTTTCGCGAGGGGTGGCAATGAGCAGTTCTTC
.	TRBV24-1	.	TRBJ2-1	CATSDDRLSYNEQFF	TGTGCCACCAGTGATGACAGACTTTCCTACAATGAGCAGTTCTTC
TRBD2	TRBV20-1	few	TRBJ2-1	CGLPPSGLHNEQFF	TGCGGACTGCCCCCTAGCGGCCTACACAATGAGCAGTTCTTC
TRBD1	TRBV7-8	many	TRBJ1-5	CASSSTGQLNQPQHF	TGTGCCAGCAGCTCAACGGGACAGCTAAATCAGCCCCAGCATTTT
TRBD1	TRBV28	.	TRBJ1-5	CVSRHPRDRGSNQPQHF	TGTGTCAGCAGGCATCCCCGGGACAGGGGGAGCAATCAGCCCCAGCATTTT
.	TRBV6-5	.	TRBJ1-5	CASRSTRYSNQPQHF	TGTGCCAGCAGATCAACACGGTACTCCAATCAGCCCCAGCATTTT
TRBD2	TRBV11-2	few	TRBJ2-1	CASSLGASGGAAYNEQFF	TGTGCCAGCAGCTTAGGGGCTAGCGGGGGGGCGGCCTACAATGAGCAGTTCTTC
.	TRBV28	few	TRBJ2-1	CASSLSPLAYDNEQFF	TGTGCCAGCAGTTTAAGCCCTCTAGCGTACGACAATGAGCAGTTCTTC
TRBD1	TRBV5-4	few	TRBJ2-2	CASSWGQGAGGELFF	TGTGCCAGCAGCTGGGGACAGGGGGCGGGCGGGGAGCTGTTTTTT
TRBD1	TRBV2	.	TRBJ1-1	CASSSRDRLLENTEAFF	TGTGCCAGCAGTTCCCGGGACAGGCTCCTGGAGAACACTGAAGCTTTCTTT
.	TRBV7-2	many	TRBJ1-5	CASSSVQGRNNQPQHF	TGTGCCAGCAGCTCTGTACAGGGAAGGAACAATCAGCCCCAGCATTTT
TRBD2	TRBV7-9	many	TRBJ2-3	CASSFPTGTSGGADTQYF	TGTGCCAGCAGCTTTCCGACCGGGACTAGCGGGGGGGCCGATACGCAGTATTTT
TRBD2	TRBV14	.	TRBJ2-2	CASSQWGGTNTGELFF	TGTGCCAGCAGCCAGTGGGGGGGGACGAACACCGGGGAGCTGTTTTTT
.	TRBV6-1	few	TRBJ2-6	CASSEIGYSLSGANVLTF	TGTGCCAGCAGTGAAATCGGGTACTCCCTCTCTGGGGCCAACGTCCTGACTTTC